Below are 19 T cell receptor beta chains sequenced from a single sample in a study of post-analysis software for immune sequencing data. Unique molecular identifiers were built into the TCR beta cDNA libraries. TCRdb called the PCR reads again in MiXCR, with one record for every CDR3 protein. The sample includes 650,000 to 850,000 distinct CDR3 sequences, around 45% of them seen just once. Study-level points and caveats: TRBV segments more frequent in patients than in controls numbered a few and included TRBV5-6, TRBV5-1 and TRBV20-1.

These receptors lack a known antigen. Sample: blood. Every receptor here comes from a girl aged 5 to 17 with multiple sclerosis.

As for this clonotype: A much larger clone differs from this one at a single base, so this may be a read error. The CDR3 bases are TGTGCCAGCACCGGGACCTACGAGCAGTACTTC. It codes for CASTGTYEQYF. V usage is TRBV6-2 or TRBV6-3 and J usage is TRBJ2-1; D perhaps matches TRBD2 (5 bases). The assigned J gene may be wrong: the sequence end matches TRBJ2-7 better. Germline V gives CDR1 MNHEY, CDR2 SVGEGT. The CDR3 is made up of 11 amino acids.

The sample holds a few counts of this clonotype. The chain employs TRBV29-1 and TRBJ1-1; 10 positions agree with TRBD1. Germline values: CDR1 SQVTM, CDR2 ANQGSEA. V was clipped by 4 bases and J by 4 bases; unmatched bases: 3. This CDR3 is 13 amino acids long. The CDR3 sequence: CSVGWTGGTEAFF. CDR3 coding DNA: TGCAGCGTTGGGTGGACAGGGGGCACTGAAGCTTTCTTT.

The rearrangement joins TRBV15 to TRBJ2-3; D not resolved. Germline V gene lookup returns CDR1 LNHNV and CDR2 YYDKDF (reference sequence). The CDR3 has 12 amino acids. V lost 5 bases and J lost 4, with 7 bases in between. DNA of the CDR3: TGTGCCACCAGCCCCGAGGCAGATACGCAGTATTTT. It codes for CATSPEADTQYF.

This clonotype has just a few counts. A read error may account for a junction end that differs from germline. The rearrangement links TRBV7-3 to TRBJ2-1, with TRBD2 matching over 7 bases. CDR1 and CDR2 (germline): SGHTA, FQGTGA. The CDR3 sequence is 15 residues long. This CDR3 reads CASSSRGTTNNEQFF. CDR3 DNA sequence: TGTGCCAGCAGCTCCCGAGGGACTACCAACAACGAGCAGTTCTTC.

CDR3 sequence (DNA): TGTGCCACGTTTTCCTTGGATACGCAGTATTTT. Its translation: CATFSLDTQYF. The chain combines TRBV25-1 with TRBJ2-3; D is uncertain. Germline V lookup: CDR1 MGHDK, CDR2 SYGVNS. CDR3 length: 11 residues. The germline V and J ends were trimmed by 10 bases and 6 bases, with 11 bases remaining between them.

This clonotype came up a few times. This sequence joins TRBV27 and TRBJ1-5; D possibly corresponds to TRBD1 (6 bases). The CDR3 spans 14 residues. Trimming stripped 5 bases from V and 3 bases from J, with 11 bases between. CDR1 and CDR2 from the germline V gene are MNHEY and SMNVEV (reference sequence). CDR3 DNA sequence: TGTGCCAGCAGTCCGAGGACAGTCAATCAGCCCCAGCATTTT. It yields the protein CASSPRTVNQPQHF.

The chain combines TRBV20-1 with TRBJ2-1; 7 bases agree with TRBD2. The J segment lost 4 bases and the V segment lost 6 bases, leaving 9 bases of the junction unmatched. The CDR3 length is 14 residues. CDR1 and CDR2 from the germline V gene are DFQATT and SNEGSKA (reference sequence). DNA for the CDR3: TGCAGTGCCAAAGGGCGGGAGAGGTACAATGAGCAGTTCTTC. It is translated as CSAKGRERYNEQFF.

Only a few counts were recorded for this clonotype. The chain has TRBV5-1 and TRBJ2-3, with 9 bases lining up with TRBD2. The CDR3 is 18 residues long. Germline V lookup: CDR1 SGHRS, CDR2 YFSETQ. J gave up 0 bases and V 1 base, and 9 bases lay outside the gene matches. The CDR3 loop is CASSLSVSLAGSTDTQYF. CDR3 nucleotide sequence: TGCGCCAGCAGCTTGTCAGTCTCGCTAGCGGGAAGCACAGATACGCAGTATTTT.

The sample holds a few counts of this clonotype. The chain couples TRBV20-1 to TRBJ2-1, with 14 bases that match TRBD2. Trimming at V came to 8 bases and at J to 15 bases, leaving 9 bases not matched to a gene. This CDR3 comprises 12 residues. Germline CDR1 reads DFQATT; CDR2 reads SNEGSKA (reference sequence). The CDR3 bases are TGCAGTACCGGGACTAGCGGGAGCTTTTCGTTCTTC. Amino acids: CSTGTSGSFSFF.

To note about this clonotype: The junction departs from germline at one end; a sequencing error may be responsible. The rearrangement uses TRBV7-7 and TRBJ2-2, with a weak D call TRBD2 (5 bases). The CDR3 is 14 amino acids. CDR1 is SSHAT, CDR2 FNYEAQ, per germline (reference sequence). CDR3 DNA: TGTGCTAGCAGCCCGGGGTCCCCCACCGGGGAGCTGTTTTTT. Amino acid sequence: CASSPGSPTGELFF.

The table lists this clonotype with a count of one. This sequence joins TRBV5-1 and TRBJ2-5; D not certain. The CDR3 length is 14 residues. Germline V lookup: CDR1 SGHRS, CDR2 YFSETQ. Between the trimmed V and J ends, which lost 2 bases and 0 bases, there was a span of 8 bases. CDR3 nucleotide sequence: TGCGCCAGCAGCTTCGGGCTCAACCAAGAGACCCAGTACTTC. Protein: CASSFGLNQETQYF.

The chain has TRBV7-6 and TRBJ2-5; possibly TRBD1 for D (6 bases). From germline, CDR1 is SGHVS and CDR2 FNYEAQ. V was trimmed by 5 bases and J by 1 base, leaving 14 bases between them. This CDR3 has 15 amino acids. As DNA, the CDR3 is TGTGCCAGCAGCCATTACCTGGACAGCCAAGAGACCCAGTACTTC. Encoded protein: CASSHYLDSQETQYF.

V is TRBV20-1 and J is TRBJ2-1, with 10 bases matching TRBD2. The CDR3 covers 15 residues. Unmatched junction bases numbered 10, after V lost 6 bases and J lost 5 bases. Per the germline V gene, CDR1 is DFQATT and CDR2 is SNEGSKA (reference sequence). CDR3: CSAWGLAGVNNEQFF. CDR3 coding DNA: TGCAGTGCCTGGGGGCTAGCGGGAGTTAACAATGAGCAGTTCTTC.

This clonotype was picked up a small number of times. This chain uses TRBV6-2 or TRBV6-3 with TRBJ1-5, with TRBD1 as a possible D gene (5 bases). Trimming removed 6 bases from V and 4 bases from J, with 16 bases in between. From germline, CDR1 is MNHEY and CDR2 SVGEGT. This CDR3 is built from 15 residues. CDR3 sequence reads: CASSIPGPNNQPQHF. The DNA for the CDR3 is TGTGCCAGCAGCATACCGGGGCCAAATAATCAGCCCCAGCATTTT.

The chain is built from TRBV20-1 and TRBJ2-5; TRBD2 is a possible D gene (5 bases). Germline V gene data show CDR1 as DFQATT and CDR2 as SNEGSKA (reference sequence). The CDR3 is 13 amino acids. CDR3 loop: CSCDGEYQETQYF. The CDR3 bases are TGCAGCTGCGACGGGGAGTACCAAGAGACCCAGTACTTC.

The CDR3 nucleotides read TGCGCCAGCAGCTTGCAGCAGGGAGGCTCTGGGGCCAACGTCCTGACTTTC. Its protein product is CASSLQQGGSGANVLTF. The chain employs TRBV5-1 and TRBJ2-6; the D gene is possibly TRBD2 (6 bases). V gave up 1 base and J gave up 0 bases, with 11 bases separating them. Per the germline V gene, CDR1 is SGHRS and CDR2 is YFSETQ. CDR3 size: 17 residues.

This chain joins TRBV24-1 and TRBJ1-2; D gene uncertain. The V end was cut by 7 bases, the J end by 4 bases, with 12 bases between. The CDR3 loop spans 13 amino acids. Germline assignment: CDR1 KGHDR and CDR2 SFDVKD. DNA for the CDR3: TGTGCCACCAGCGCGGGCCACTCCTATGGCTACACCTTC. Its translation: CATSAGHSYGYTF.

This clonotype occurred once. The chain employs TRBV20-1 and TRBJ2-1; D is unclear. V was shortened by 6 bases and J by 0 bases, with 15 bases between the two germline ends. The CDR3 consists of 15 residues. Germline CDR1 and CDR2: DFQATT and SNEGSKA (reference sequence). CDR3 sequence reads: CSAETLENSYNEQFF. In DNA form, the CDR3 reads TGCAGTGCAGAAACCCTAGAGAACTCCTACAATGAGCAGTTCTTC.

Comments on this clonotype: The junction departs from the called germline gene at one end, perhaps through a read error. The gene calls are TRBV12-3 or TRBV12-4 and TRBJ2-3; D is undetermined. The CDR3 is 14 residues long. CDR3 in amino acids: CASKPRANTDMQYF. CDR3 in DNA: TGTGCCAGCAAGCCTCGAGCGAACACAGATATGCAGTATTTT.